This T cell receptor beta chain stems from a study of CD8 T cells in Susac syndrome. This CDR3 has 14 residues. The V and J ends lost 0 bases and 7 bases respectively, with 12 bases between them. CDR1 MGHRA and CDR2 YSYEKL come from the germline V gene. RNA, at about 0.45 to 1 ug, was reverse transcribed with random hexamers. TCRdb analysed the immunoSEQ multiplex PCR reads with MiXCR anew, one entry per CDR3 protein. The sample contains approximately 190,000 distinct CDR3 sequences, approximately 93% of which appear only once. This TCR was sampled from a human donor in good health. The chain links TRBV4-1 to TRBJ2-5; D remains unclear. The sequencing sample was made of CD4+ T cells from PBMCs. CDR3 nucleotides: TGCGCCAGCAGCCAAGATCGGACGGCGTCGACCCAGTACTTC. Encoded protein: CASSQDRTASTQYF.